This entry lists 6 T cell receptor beta chains sequenced from one sample in a study of cytomegalovirus exposure and HLA in healthy donors. PCR employed 60 Vbeta and 13 Jbeta primers. Repertoires were generated with immunoSEQ multiplex PCR, while TCRdb's copy carries only in-frame clones and drops some. The repertoire has around 150,000 clones, 60% to 70% of them found once; the top ten carry roughly 7%. The sample taken for sequencing was PBMCs. The receptors were sampled from a woman aged 55-69 years in good health and CMV-seropositive.

This clone was counted only a few times. This sequence joins TRBV30 and TRBJ1-2; TRBD1 agrees at 8 bases. The ends lost 2 bases at V and 7 bases at J; junction bases unmatched: 12. In germline, CDR1 is GTSNPN, CDR2 SVGIG (reference sequence). CDR3 length: 15 residues. DNA of the CDR3: TGTGCCTGGAGTAGGCCGGACAGGGAGGTTGGTGGCTACACCTTC. It encodes CAWSRPDREVGGYTF.

The chain uses TRBV11-2 and TRBJ2-1; 10 bases line up with TRBD2. The germline V gene encodes CDR1 SGHAT and CDR2 FQNNGV. J lost 8 bases, V lost 1 base, and 8 bases had no gene match. The CDR3 loop spans 16 amino acids. The CDR3 loop reads CASSLGASGSMDEQFF. For the CDR3, the DNA is TGTGCCAGCAGCTTAGGGGCTAGCGGGAGTATGGATGAGCAGTTCTTC.

The chain is built from TRBV19 and TRBJ2-7; D possibly corresponds to TRBD2 (6 bases). V lost 5 bases, J lost 0 bases, and 20 bases lay in between. Looked up from germline, CDR1 is LNHDA and CDR2 is SQIVND (reference sequence). The CDR3 has 17 amino acids. The CDR3 DNA sequence: TGTGCCAGTAGTCCACACCGACGGGGAGGACTCTCCTACGAGCAGTACTTC. This codes for CASSPHRRGGLSYEQYF.

This clone has a handful of counts. V usage is TRBV15 and J usage is TRBJ1-2; D is unclear. V dropped 0 bases and J dropped 0 bases, with 5 bases sitting between them. CDR3 length equals 14 residues. CDR1 and CDR2 (germline): LNHNV, YYDKDF (reference sequence). This CDR3 is CATSRDVSNYGYTF. The CDR3 DNA follows: TGTGCCACCAGCAGAGATGTATCTAACTATGGCTACACCTTC.

A few counts support this clone. This chain links TRBV28 with TRBJ1-2, with no clear D. Trimming pared 3 bases from V and 0 bases from J, leaving 5 bases between. The CDR3 loop spans 13 amino acids. The germline CDR1 and CDR2 sequences are MDHEN and SYDVKM. CDR3 coding DNA: TGTGCCAGCAGTTTGAGGACTAACTATGGCTACACCTTC. This sequence encodes CASSLRTNYGYTF.

The V call is TRBV7-2, the J call TRBJ2-1; TRBD2 matches at 10 bases. J lost 6 bases, V lost 4 bases, and 3 bases had no gene match. Germline V gene data show CDR1 as SGHTA and CDR2 as FQGNSA. CDR3 length equals 14 residues. The CDR3 protein is CASSSGLASNEQFF. The CDR3 DNA follows: TGTGCCAGCAGCTCGGGACTAGCGAGCAATGAGCAGTTCTTC.